This T cell receptor beta chain was recovered during a study of CD8 T cells in Susac syndrome. An amount of RNA that ranged from about 0.45 to 1 ug was reverse transcribed with random hexamers. TCR beta CDR3 was amplified by immunoSEQ covering 54 Vbeta and 13 Jbeta. One entry per CDR3 protein, called by TCRdb with MiXCR from the immunoSEQ multiplex PCR reads. The data contain approximately 230,000 distinct CDR3 sequences, about 93% of them seen just once; the ten biggest clones take up roughly 0.07%. The germline V and J ends were trimmed by 1 base and 4 bases, with 15 bases remaining between them. Germline V gene data show CDR1 as SGHAT and CDR2 as FQDESV (reference sequence). CDR3 length: 16 amino acids. Study-wide findings and caveats: It was acknowledged by the study that relatively few individuals were included in its TCR sequencing and HLA analysis.

To note about this clonotype: Its antigen is currently unknown.

Sequencing was performed on CD4+ T cells from PBMCs. This sequence was found in a human donor with multiple sclerosis. The J gene is TRBJ2-3, the V gene TRBV11-1; no clear D gene. CDR3 nucleotides: TGTGCCAGCAGCTTAGGGCCCTCCCTGGGCGCAGATACGCAGTATTTT. This codes for CASSLGPSLGADTQYF.